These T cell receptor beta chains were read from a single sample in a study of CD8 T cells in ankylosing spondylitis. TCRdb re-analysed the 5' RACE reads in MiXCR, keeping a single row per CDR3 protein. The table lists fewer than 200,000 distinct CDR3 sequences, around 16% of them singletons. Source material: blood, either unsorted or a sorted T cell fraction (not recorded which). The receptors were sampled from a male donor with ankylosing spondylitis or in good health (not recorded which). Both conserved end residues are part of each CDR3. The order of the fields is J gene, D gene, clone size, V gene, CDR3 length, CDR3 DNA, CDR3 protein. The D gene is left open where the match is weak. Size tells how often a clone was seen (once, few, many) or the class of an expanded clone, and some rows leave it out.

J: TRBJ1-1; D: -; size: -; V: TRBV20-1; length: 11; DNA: TGCAGTGCTCGCAGAAACACTGAAGCTTTCTTT; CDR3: CSARRNTEAFF
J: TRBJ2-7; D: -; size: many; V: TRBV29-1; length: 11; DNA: TGCAGCGTTGAATTCCTTTTAGAGCAGTACTTC; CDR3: CSVEFLLEQYF
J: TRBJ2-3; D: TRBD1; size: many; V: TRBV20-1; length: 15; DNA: TGCAGTGCTAGAGCCGGGACAGATTATCTGGATACGCAGTATTTT; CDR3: CSARAGTDYLDTQYF
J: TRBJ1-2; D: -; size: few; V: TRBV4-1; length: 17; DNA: TGCGCCAGCAGCCAAGACGTACGGGAGGGCAACAACTATGGCTACACCTTC; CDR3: CASSQDVREGNNYGYTF
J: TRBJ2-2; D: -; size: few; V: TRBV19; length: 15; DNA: TGTGCCAGTAGTATCGAAAGACTACAGGCCGGGGAGCTGTTTTTT; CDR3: CASSIERLQAGELFF
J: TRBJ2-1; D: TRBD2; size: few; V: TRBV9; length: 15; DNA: TGTGCCAGCAACACCCTGGGGTCTAGCGGCAATGAGCAGTTCTTC; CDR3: CASNTLGSSGNEQFF
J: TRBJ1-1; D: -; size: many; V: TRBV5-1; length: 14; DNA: TGCGCCAGCACCCACCGGGACAAGAACACTGAAGCTTTCTTT; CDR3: CASTHRDKNTEAFF
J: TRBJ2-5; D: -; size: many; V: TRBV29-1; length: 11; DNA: TGCAGCCATGGCGATGGCCTCAGTCAGTACTTC; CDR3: CSHGDGLSQYF
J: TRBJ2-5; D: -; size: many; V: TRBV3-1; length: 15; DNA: TGTGCCAGCAGCCCCGGCCCGGCGGCTCAAGAGACCCAGTACTTC; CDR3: CASSPGPAAQETQYF
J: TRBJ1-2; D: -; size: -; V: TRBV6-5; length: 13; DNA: TGTGCCAGCAGTTGGTCCCCGGACTATGGCTACACCTTC; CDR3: CASSWSPDYGYTF
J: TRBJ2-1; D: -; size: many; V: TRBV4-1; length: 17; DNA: TGCGCCAGCAGCTTAGGTCTACGGGAGCTACCTATCAATGAGCAGTTCTTC; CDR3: CASSLGLRELPINEQFF
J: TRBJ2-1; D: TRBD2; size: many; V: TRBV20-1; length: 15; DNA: TGCAGTGCTAAGGACGGACTAGCGGGAGGGCCGACTGTTTTCTTC; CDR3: CSAKDGLAGGPTVFF
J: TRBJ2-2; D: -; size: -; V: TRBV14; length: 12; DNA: TGTGCCAGCAGCCAAGAGGTGGGGGAGCTGTTTTTT; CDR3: CASSQEVGELFF
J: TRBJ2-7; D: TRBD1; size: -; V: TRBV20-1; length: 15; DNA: TGCAGTGCCAGCCTCCGGGACAGATACTCCTACGAGCAGTACTTC; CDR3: CSASLRDRYSYEQYF
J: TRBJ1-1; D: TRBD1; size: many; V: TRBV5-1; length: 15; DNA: TGCGCCAGCAGCTTGGGGGCAGGGGGCCGAACTGAAGCTTTCTTT; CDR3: CASSLGAGGRTEAFF
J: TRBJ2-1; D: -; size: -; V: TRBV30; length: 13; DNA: TGTGCCTGGAGTGTGTACAGCAACAATGAGCAGTTCTTC; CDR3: CAWSVYSNNEQFF
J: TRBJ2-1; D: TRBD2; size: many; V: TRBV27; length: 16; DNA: TGTGCCAGCAGTTTAGCCAGCGGGAGGGCCTCCAATGAGCAGTTCTTC; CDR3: CASSLASGRASNEQFF
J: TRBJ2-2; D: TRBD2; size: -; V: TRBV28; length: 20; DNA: TGTGCCAGCAGGCGGCTCCTGGGAGGGACGCTTGGGGCGAACACCGGGGAGCTGTTTTTT; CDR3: CASRRLLGGTLGANTGELFF
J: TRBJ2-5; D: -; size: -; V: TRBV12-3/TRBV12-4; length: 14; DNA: TGTGCCAGCAGTCTCCTAGGGTCCGGAGAGACCCAGTACTTC; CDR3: CASSLLGSGETQYF
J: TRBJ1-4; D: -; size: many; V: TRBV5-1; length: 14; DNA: TGCGCCAGCAGCCCCGGACAGTTCGAAGAAAAACTGTTTTTT; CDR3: CASSPGQFEEKLFF
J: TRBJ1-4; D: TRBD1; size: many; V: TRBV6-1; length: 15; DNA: TGTGCCAGCAGCCGGACAGGGTCAACTAATGAAAAACTGTTTTTT; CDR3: CASSRTGSTNEKLFF
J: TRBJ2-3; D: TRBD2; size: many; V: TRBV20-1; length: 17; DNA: TGCAGTGCTCCCTGGACTAGCGGGAGGGCCGAGTCAGATACGCAGTATTTT; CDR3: CSAPWTSGRAESDTQYF